This TCR beta chain comes out of a study of T-cell reconstitution after alpha-beta-depleted transplantation in children. Unique molecular identifiers were used to barcode this TCRbeta library. In TCRdb, the PCR reads were re-called with MiXCR into one record per CDR3 protein. The table has 70,000 to 95,000 distinct CDR3 sequences, 10% to 15% seen once. CDR1 and CDR2 from the germline V gene are LGHDT and YNNKEL (reference sequence). The ends were cut back, 11 bases at V and 5 bases at J, with 22 bases in the middle. This CDR3 spans 15 amino acids. The sequences come from PBMCs from the stem cell graft donor, collected from the stem cell graft. The gene calls are TRBV3-1 and TRBJ2-1, with a tentative D call TRBD2 (6 bases). The TCR comes from a human donor who donated a stem cell graft to a child with inherited bone marrow failure. The CDR3 sequence: CACTGRDFRNNEQFF. The DNA of the CDR3 is TGTGCCTGCACCGGCCGGGACTTTCGGAACAATGAGCAGTTCTTC.